The present T cell receptor (beta chain) was sequenced within a study of cytomegalovirus exposure and HLA in healthy donors. This CDR3 has 13 residues. V lost 2 bases and J lost 6, with 8 bases in between. Germline-derived CDR1 and CDR2 are SGHTA and FQGTGA. General study findings and limits: For most TCR beta V segments, an earlier analysis put the productive rate at about 87% or about 30% of the time.

13 Jbeta primers and 60 Vbeta primers were used for the PCR. Authors' data handling: The authors later counted about 80 million unique TCR beta chains, around 9.9 million of them shared. Assay: immunoSEQ multiplex PCR; the TCRdb copy retains only in-frame clones and omits some. V and J calls and clone size are copied from that table; D and trimming were computed from the DNA. The sample lists around 150,000 clones, 80% to 85% occurring once. About this clone: What it binds is not known.

This sequence was found in a man aged 18 to 29 in good health and CMV-seronegative. V and J are TRBV7-3 and TRBJ1-5; the D gene is possibly TRBD1 (6 bases). The sample was PBMCs. The CDR3 sequence is CASSLGGGQPQHF. The CDR3 DNA follows: TGTGCCAGCAGCTTAGGGGGCGGTCAGCCCCAGCATTTT. Filled out from reference TRBV7-3 and TRBJ1-5, the complete variable domain reads GAGVSQTPSNKVTEKGKYVELRCDPISGHTALYWYRQSLGQGPEFLIYFQGTGAADDSGLPNDRFFAVRPEGSVSTLKIQRTERGDSAVYLCASSLGGGQPQHFGDGTRLSIL.